Listed below are T cell receptor beta chains from one sample, sequenced in a study of blood T cell repertoires in COVID-19. Generated by immunoSEQ multiplex PCR, the TCRdb table keeps only in-frame clones and is missing some. This table holds under 150,000 clones, approximately 83% found once. The material sequenced was peripheral blood. These TCRs come from a woman between 50 and 59 years old who had recovered from COVID-19. Both conserved end residues are part of each CDR3. The order of the fields is D gene, V gene, J gene, clone size, CDR3 length, CDR3 DNA, CDR3 protein. The D gene is left open where the match is weak. Some rows mark clone size as missing; the rest say once, few, many or name a class of expanded clone.

TRBD1	TRBV2	TRBJ1-5	.	14	TGTGCCAGCAGATGGGGACAGTTCAATCAGCCCCAGCATTTT	CASRWGQFNQPQHF
.	TRBV29-1	TRBJ1-2	.	11	TGCAGCGGATACAGGGAAACCTTGGACACCTTC	CSGYRETLDTF
.	TRBV1	TRBJ2-1	.	17	TGCACCAGCAGCCAATATAAAAGACTAGCGACCGACAATGAGCAGTTCTTC	CTSSQYKRLATDNEQFF
TRBD1	TRBV27	TRBJ2-3	.	16	TGTGCCAGCAGAACCTTGGGACAGGGGCTTTCAGATACGCAGTATTTT	CASRTLGQGLSDTQYF
.	TRBV4-3	TRBJ2-5	.	15	TGCGCCAGCAGCCAAGACAGGGGAGACGGAGAGACCCAGTACTTC	CASSQDRGDGETQYF
.	TRBV29-1	TRBJ1-2	few	13	TGCAGCGTTACCCTCGGGGGAGGCTATGGCTACACCTTC	CSVTLGGGYGYTF
TRBD2	TRBV4-2	TRBJ2-1	.	16	TGTGCCAGCAGCCAAGTTCCTAGCGGGAAGTACAATGAGCAGTTCTTC	CASSQVPSGKYNEQFF
TRBD2	TRBV7-2	TRBJ2-5	.	18	TGTGCCAGCAGCTTAGCGCCTAGCGGGGGGGCGTACCAAGAGACCCAGTACTTC	CASSLAPSGGAYQETQYF
.	TRBV12-3/TRBV12-4	TRBJ1-1	.	13	TGTGCCAGCAGTTTTGGAGAGAACACTGAAGCTTTCTTT	CASSFGENTEAFF
TRBD1	TRBV2	TRBJ1-2	.	16	TGTGCCAGCAGTAACTTCGGGACAGGAGCTAACTATGGCTACACCTTC	CASSNFGTGANYGYTF
TRBD1	TRBV4-1	TRBJ1-6	.	16	TGCGCCAGCAGCCAGATACTGGACAGGAAAGGCTCACCCCTCCACTTT	CASSQILDRKGSPLHF
.	TRBV29-1	TRBJ1-1	.	14	TGCAGCGTTGCGGGGGGACAACTGAACACTGAAGCTTTCTTT	CSVAGGQLNTEAFF
.	TRBV28	TRBJ1-1	.	12	TGTGCCAGCGCGGACTTGAACACTGAAGCTTTCTTT	CASADLNTEAFF
.	TRBV10-2	TRBJ1-1	.	14	TGCGCCAGCAGTGAGTCGATCGGAGGGTTGCGAGCTTTCTTT	CASSESIGGLRAFF
TRBD2	TRBV2	TRBJ2-7	.	13	TGTGCCAGCGGGACTAGCGGGAGCTACGAGCAGTACTTC	CASGTSGSYEQYF
.	TRBV2	TRBJ2-7	.	11	TGTGCCAGCAGTGAACTCTACGAGCAGTACTTC	CASSELYEQYF
TRBD2	TRBV5-1	TRBJ2-7	.	13	TGCGCCAGCCGGCTAGCGGATTCCTACGAGCAGTACTTC	CASRLADSYEQYF
TRBD2	TRBV3-1/TRBV3-2	TRBJ2-2	.	17	TGTGCCAGCAGCCAAGGGGGACTAGACTTTTACACCGGGGAGCTGTTTTTT	CASSQGGLDFYTGELFF
.	TRBV25-1	TRBJ1-6	few	14	TGTGCCAGCAGTGGGCCTGCCTATAATTCACCCCTCCACTTT	CASSGPAYNSPLHF